This record covers a single T cell receptor beta chain. There are 14 residues in the CDR3. V lost 3 bases and J lost 4; bases outside the gene matches: 5. Germline CDR1 reads SGDLS; CDR2 reads YYNGEE. This sample was taken from a study of blood T cell repertoires in COVID-19. Whole-study context: Researchers got acute and convalescent COVID-19 samples from the United States, Italy and Spain. T cells, B-cell-depleted T cells, or PBMCs provided the cDNA or gDNA that served as material.

Under the authors' procedure: Amplifying reference gene primers gave estimates of nucleated cell counts. Sequencing used immunoSEQ multiplex PCR; TCRdb keeps in-frame clones, though not all of them. The V and J calls and clone size come from that table; D and trimming were worked out from the DNA. Counted here are under 300,000 clones, about 86% occurring once; the ten biggest clones make up around 14%. Patients from Seattle were sampled longitudinally, starting during active infection. Sequencing was carried out using peripheral blood. The chain is built from TRBV9 and TRBJ2-5; 8 positions match TRBD2. The sequence was obtained from a woman in her 70s with COVID-19, enrolled during active disease. The CDR3 sequence is CASSAGGAVETQYF. The CDR3 nucleotides read TGTGCCAGCAGCGCCGGGGGGGCAGTAGAGACCCAGTACTTC.